Listed below are T cell receptor beta chains from one sample, sequenced in a study of blood T cells in healthy people across ages. TCRdb redid the calling of the 5' RACE reads with MiXCR, one entry per CDR3 protein. This table has about 780,000 distinct CDR3 sequences, more than 35% appearing once. The sample consisted of blood. These TCRs come from an older man in good health. CDR3s include the opening cysteine and the closing phenylalanine or tryptophan. A D gene is named only where the DNA matches it firmly. Not every row has a clone size; where given, it reads once, few, many or a size class.

cdr3_aa	cdr3_nt	d_call	v_call	j_call	clone_size
CSARPPGSGANVLTF	TGCAGTGCTAGGCCTCCGGGATCTGGGGCCAACGTCCTGACTTTC	NA	TRBV20-1	TRBJ2-6	NA
CASSLRTGVNTEAFF	TGTGCCAGCAGCTTACGGACAGGGGTGAACACTGAAGCTTTCTTT	TRBD1	TRBV4-2	TRBJ1-1	once
CATSDLPTDRGNEQFF	TGTGCCACCAGTGATTTGCCCACCGACAGGGGGAATGAGCAGTTCTTC	TRBD1	TRBV24-1	TRBJ2-1	NA
CASSRNSLRVAGGQFF	TGTGCCAGCAGCCGGAACAGTCTCCGTGTCGCTGGAGGGCAGTTCTTC	NA	TRBV7-2	TRBJ2-1	NA
CASSLGYRSSYEQYF	TGTGCCAGCAGCTTAGGGTACAGGAGCTCCTACGAGCAGTACTTC	NA	TRBV7-9	TRBJ2-7	few
CASSLTRQRGLGYNEQYF	TGTGCCAGCAGCTTAACTCGCCAGCGTGGGTTAGGGTACAATGAGCAGTACTTC	NA	TRBV7-3	TRBJ2-7	NA
CSARGVGTDTQYF	TGCAGTGCTAGAGGGGTGGGAACAGATACGCAGTATTTT	NA	TRBV20-1	TRBJ2-3	NA
CASSPWDRVGTQYF	TGTGCCAGCAGCCCGTGGGACCGTGTGGGGACCCAGTACTTC	NA	TRBV5-5	TRBJ2-5	NA
CSARGTPIGSGANVLTF	TGCAGTGCTAGAGGGACACCTATCGGCTCTGGGGCCAACGTCCTGACTTTC	NA	TRBV20-1	TRBJ2-6	few
CSAGGGAEYYNEQFF	TGCAGTGCTGGGGGTGGGGCGGAGTACTACAATGAGCAGTTCTTC	NA	TRBV20-1	TRBJ2-1	NA
CSARDQLGGTPYEQYF	TGCAGTGCTAGAGATCAGCTGGGCGGCACACCCTACGAGCAGTACTTC	NA	TRBV20-1	TRBJ2-7	NA
CASSLRAGGSGNQPQHF	TGTGCCAGCAGTTTGCGTGCAGGGGGCAGTGGCAATCAGCCCCAGCATTTT	TRBD1	TRBV28	TRBJ1-5	NA
CASKRVAGVGEQFF	TGTGCCAGCAAGCGGGTAGCGGGAGTAGGCGAGCAGTTCTTC	TRBD2	TRBV6-5	TRBJ2-1	NA
CASSVRQGPGELFF	TGTGCCAGCAGCGTGAGACAGGGTCCCGGGGAGCTGTTTTTT	TRBD1	TRBV9	TRBJ2-2	NA
CASTKGQGAGSYNEQFF	TGTGCCAGCACTAAGGGACAGGGGGCAGGATCCTACAATGAGCAGTTCTTC	TRBD1	TRBV27	TRBJ2-1	NA
CASSSKTGGRDQPQHF	TGTGCCAGCAGTTCTAAGACAGGGGGCCGGGATCAGCCCCAGCATTTT	TRBD1	TRBV28	TRBJ1-5	NA
CASSQALANYNEQYF	TGTGCCAGCAGCCAAGCCCTAGCGAACTACAATGAGCAGTACTTC	NA	TRBV14	TRBJ2-7	NA
CSVSSRTAGGYTF	TGCAGCGTCAGCTCCCGGACAGCGGGGGGCTACACCTTC	NA	TRBV29-1	TRBJ1-2	NA
CSVSENYGYTF	TGCAGCGTTTCTGAGAACTATGGCTACACCTTC	NA	TRBV29-1	TRBJ1-2	few
CASRLGGLEETQYF	TGTGCCAGCAGGCTAGGGGGACTAGAAGAGACCCAGTACTTC	TRBD2	TRBV28	TRBJ2-5	once
CASSPYRGLADNEQFF	TGTGCCAGCAGCCCTTACCGGGGACTAGCCGACAATGAGCAGTTCTTC	TRBD2	TRBV11-3	TRBJ2-1	NA
CACRRTSLGTQYF	TGTGCCTGCAGAAGAACTAGTTTAGGGACCCAGTACTTC	NA	TRBV12-3/TRBV12-4	TRBJ2-5	NA
CASSSTTCEQYF	TGTGCCAGCAGTTCCACTACTTGCGAGCAGTACTTC	NA	TRBV6-2/TRBV6-3	TRBJ2-7	NA
CASRIFPRRTVADTQYF	TGTGCCAGCAGAATCTTCCCACGGAGAACGGTAGCAGATACGCAGTATTTT	NA	TRBV2	TRBJ2-3	NA